These 29 T cell receptor beta chains were sequenced from one sample in a study of T cells after yellow fever vaccination. TCRdb independently ran MiXCR on the 5' RACE reads; one entry per CDR3 protein. The sample holds roughly 400,000 distinct CDR3 sequences, approximately 19% seen once. Sequenced here: PBMCs, sampled before the yellow fever booster vaccination. Receptors were obtained from a man aged 18-30 years who received the YFV17D yellow fever vaccine.

In this sample, this clonotype turned up a few times. J is TRBJ2-7 and V is TRBV4-1, with D perhaps matching TRBD2 (6 bases). The CDR3 spans 13 residues. With 1 base removed from V and 7 bases from J, the gap between germline ends came to 11 bases. The germline V gene has CDR1 MGHRA and CDR2 YSYEKL. The CDR3 here is CASSQGGVLEQYF. For the CDR3, the DNA is TGCGCCAGCAGCCAAGGCGGGGTTCTTGAGCAGTACTTC.

This clonotype was observed a few times. This chain uses TRBV5-1 with TRBJ1-1; D is possibly TRBD1 (6 bases). Per germline, CDR1 SGHRS and CDR2 YFSETQ. Between the trimmed V and J ends, which lost 5 bases and 1 base, there was a span of 9 bases. The CDR3 loop spans 13 amino acids. CDR3: CASRGAPNTEAFF. The CDR3, as DNA: TGCGCCAGCAGGGGGGCTCCGAACACTGAAGCTTTCTTT.

The sample holds a few counts of this clonotype. The chain recombines TRBV5-5 with TRBJ2-5, with 7 nucleotides matching TRBD2. Germline assignment: CDR1 SGHKS and CDR2 YYEKEE (reference sequence). V trimming: 3 bases; J trimming: 5 bases; junction bases outside the gene matches: 7. The CDR3 spans 14 residues. The CDR3 reads CASSSPSGDETQYF. The DNA for the CDR3 is TGTGCCAGCAGCTCGCCCAGCGGGGATGAGACCCAGTACTTC.

This clonotype was found a few times. J is TRBJ1-4 and V is TRBV20-1; the D is unclear. The CDR3 is 14 amino acids. V was pared by 5 bases and J by 6 bases, with 16 bases between. Germline V gene lookup returns CDR1 DFQATT and CDR2 SNEGSKA (reference sequence). The CDR3 DNA reads as TGCAGTGCTCGCCCGTGGCCTGACGATGAAAAACTGTTTTTT. Translation: CSARPWPDDEKLFF.

This clonotype was seen a handful of times. The CDR3 DNA reads TGTGCCAGCAGCCTACAGGGGGCCGACGGCAATCAGCCCCAGCATTTT. Its translation is CASSLQGADGNQPQHF. V gene TRBV7-9 combines with J gene TRBJ1-5, with 9 bases aligning to TRBD1. The V gene end was trimmed by 5 bases and the J gene end by 2 bases; junction bases not matched to a gene: 7. Germline CDR1 reads SEHNR; CDR2 reads FQNEAQ (reference sequence). The CDR3 spans 16 residues.

The chain is built from TRBV20-1 and TRBJ2-3; D unresolved. This CDR3 spans 13 amino acids. CDR1 and CDR2 (germline): DFQATT, SNEGSKA (reference sequence). V was pared by 0 bases and J by 1 base, with 5 bases between. As DNA, the CDR3 is TGCAGTGCTAGAGATCCCCGCACAGATACGCAGTATTTT. It yields the protein CSARDPRTDTQYF.

V is TRBV6-2 or TRBV6-3 and J is TRBJ2-1; 8 nucleotides match TRBD2. The germline gives CDR1 MNHEY, CDR2 SVGEGT. J was trimmed by 1 base and V by 3 bases; bases with no gene match: 5. This CDR3 spans 16 amino acids. CDR3 sequence (DNA): TGTGCCAGCAGTTATCTTGGCGGGGGGTCCTACAATGAGCAGTTCTTC. Its translation: CASSYLGGGSYNEQFF.

The V call is TRBV15, the J call TRBJ2-3; D gene uncertain. There are 16 residues in the CDR3. CDR1 is LNHNV, CDR2 YYDKDF, per germline (reference sequence). With 7 bases removed from V and 1 base from J, the gap between germline ends came to 18 bases. In nucleotides, the CDR3 is TGTGCCACCACTGTCCGGCGAATCGGTGGCACAGATACGCAGTATTTT. Translation: CATTVRRIGGTDTQYF.

This clonotype was detected ten times or more. The gene calls are TRBV11-2 and TRBJ2-3; no clear D. From germline, CDR1 is SGHAT and CDR2 FQNNGV. The CDR3 runs to 12 residues. V was shortened by 6 bases and J by 2 bases, with 6 bases between the two germline ends. The CDR3 region has the DNA TGTGCCAGCAGGGATTACACAGATACGCAGTATTTT. Residues: CASRDYTDTQYF.

Only a few counts were recorded for this clonotype. This rearrangement joins TRBV4-3 to TRBJ1-2; D remains ambiguous. V was shortened by 4 bases and J by 4 bases, with 16 bases between the two germline ends. Looked up from germline, CDR1 is LGHNA and CDR2 is YSLEER. This CDR3 has 15 residues. This chain's CDR3 is CASSPFLGMAYGYTF. The CDR3 bases are TGCGCCAGCAGCCCCTTTCTTGGAATGGCCTATGGCTACACCTTC.

This rearrangement joins TRBV6-2 or TRBV6-3 to TRBJ2-7; no clear D gene. The V gene lost 5 bases and the J gene lost 2 bases, with 13 bases spanning the gap. The CDR3 extends over 14 amino acids. Germline V lookup: CDR1 MNHEY, CDR2 SVGEGT. The CDR3 DNA is TGTGCCAGCAGTCGATCAACTAAGGCCTACGAGCAGTACTTC. Amino acids: CASSRSTKAYEQYF.

The chain is built from TRBV12-3 or TRBV12-4 and TRBJ1-5; 8 nucleotides line up with TRBD1. The CDR3 covers 13 residues. The J segment lost 7 bases and the V segment lost 5 bases, leaving 4 bases of the junction unmatched. In nucleotides, the CDR3 is TGTGCCAGCAGTCAGGGGGCTTGGCAGCCCCAGCATTTT. Translation gives CASSQGAWQPQHF.

This clonotype came up a few times. The chain combines TRBV7-8 with TRBJ2-5; D remains ambiguous. CDR1 is SGHVS, CDR2 FQNEAQ, per germline. The CDR3 spans 16 residues. V gave up 1 base and J gave up 2 bases, with 14 bases separating them. CDR3: CASSLVLTLEQETQYF. As DNA, the CDR3 is TGTGCCAGCAGCTTAGTATTGACACTGGAACAAGAGACCCAGTACTTC.

This clonotype came up many times. The rearrangement uses TRBV10-3 and TRBJ2-5; TRBD1 matches 8 bases. The V and J ends lost 3 bases and 5 bases, in that order; junction bases with no gene match: 2. This CDR3 contains 13 residues. CDR1 and CDR2 (germline): ENHRY, SYGVKD. DNA of the CDR3: TGTGCCATCAGTGACAGGGGGCGGGAGACCCAGTACTTC. The encoded protein is CAISDRGRETQYF.

J is TRBJ2-7 and V is TRBV5-1; 7 bases line up with TRBD1. The CDR3 loop spans 18 amino acids. Germline lookup yields CDR1 SGHRS and CDR2 YFSETQ. J was trimmed by 2 bases and V by 1 base; bases with no gene match: 15. Here the CDR3 reads CASSLNIQGVISTYEQYF. CDR3 sequence (DNA): TGCGCCAGCAGCTTGAATATCCAGGGGGTGATATCAACCTACGAGCAGTACTTC.

This chain links TRBV6-2 or TRBV6-3 with TRBJ2-2; TRBD2 matches at 8 bases. The CDR3 is made up of 15 amino acids. The V gene's germline CDR1 is MNHEY and CDR2 SVGEGT. V lost 6 bases, J lost 4 bases, and 7 bases stayed unmatched. The CDR3 sequence is CASSHGGAGTGELFF. DNA for the CDR3: TGTGCCAGCAGCCACGGGGGGGCAGGCACCGGGGAGCTGTTTTTT.

V gene TRBV4-1 combines with J gene TRBJ2-1, with 8 positions matching TRBD2. With 3 bases clipped from V and 7 bases from J, the junction kept 5 bases outside the gene matches. The CDR3 runs 14 residues. The germline gives CDR1 MGHRA, CDR2 YSYEKL. The CDR3 is CASSQILAVNEQFF. The CDR3 DNA sequence: TGCGCCAGCAGCCAGATACTAGCGGTAAATGAGCAGTTCTTC.

This clonotype was seen more than once but under ten times. The V gene is TRBV7-3, the J gene TRBJ2-1; perhaps TRBD2 as D (5 bases). This CDR3 has 15 amino acids. Between the trimmed V and J ends, which lost 5 bases and 2 bases, there was a span of 13 bases. Looked up from germline, CDR1 is SGHTA and CDR2 is FQGTGA. CDR3 coding DNA: TGTGCCAGCAGCCAGAGGACTGGCCCCTACAATGAGCAGTTCTTC. It encodes CASSQRTGPYNEQFF.

The gene calls are TRBV11-2 and TRBJ2-5; 9 nucleotides match TRBD1. CDR1 is SGHAT, CDR2 FQNNGV, per germline. The ends lost 3 bases at V and 5 bases at J; junction bases unmatched: 13. The CDR3 covers 17 residues. CDR3 in amino acids: CASSFWSGTGQYETQYF. Here the CDR3 DNA reads TGTGCCAGCAGCTTCTGGTCCGGGACAGGGCAGTATGAGACCCAGTACTTC.

This chain's CDR3 is CATSDLGYYTF. CDR3 DNA sequence: TGTGCCACCAGTGATCTCGGTTACTACACCTTC. This chain connects TRBV24-1 to TRBJ1-2; D uncertain. Germline V lookup: CDR1 KGHDR, CDR2 SFDVKD. This CDR3 comprises 11 residues. V dropped 3 bases and J dropped 10 bases, with 8 bases sitting between them.

V is TRBV18 and J is TRBJ2-3; D is undetermined. Trimming took 0 bases from V and 7 from J, leaving 8 bases between them. The CDR3 consists of 13 residues. The germline V gene has CDR1 KGHSH and CDR2 LQKENI. The CDR3 loop is CASSPPSRNTQYF. CDR3 bases: TGTGCCAGCTCACCACCTTCGCGAAATACGCAGTATTTT.

The J gene is TRBJ1-5, the V gene TRBV11-2; no firm D call. Germline CDR1 and CDR2: SGHAT and FQNNGV. Trimming removed 2 bases at V and 0 bases at J, with 8 bases between. The CDR3 is made up of 15 amino acids. The DNA for the CDR3 is TGTGCCAGCAGCTTAAGCCCGAATAGCAATCAGCCCCAGCATTTT. Protein: CASSLSPNSNQPQHF.

The V and J genes are TRBV6-2 or TRBV6-3 and TRBJ1-1; TRBD1 might be the D (5 bases). This CDR3 has 16 residues. CDR1 is MNHEY and CDR2 is SVGEGT in the germline V gene. V shed 4 bases and J shed 2 bases, with 17 bases lying between them. The CDR3 spells CASSSARTDSNTEAFF. The CDR3 coding sequence is TGTGCCAGCAGTTCCGCCAGGACTGACAGCAACACTGAAGCTTTCTTT.

This clonotype has more than one count but fewer than ten. This chain uses TRBV5-1 with TRBJ2-7; 9 nucleotides line up with TRBD1. Per the germline V gene, CDR1 is SGHRS and CDR2 is YFSETQ. The CDR3 loop spans 12 amino acids. CDR3 residues: CASSLGTGVPIV. The CDR3 DNA reads TGCGCCAGCAGCTTGGGGACAGGGGTCCCAATCGTC.

The chain combines TRBV5-1 with TRBJ1-1, with 9 bases fitting TRBD1. This CDR3 spans 15 amino acids. Germline V CDR1 and CDR2: SGHRS, YFSETQ. V dropped 3 bases and J dropped 4; count of bases not matched to a gene: 7. The CDR3 region is CASSYQSTGGTEAFF. The CDR3 nucleotides read TGCGCCAGCAGCTATCAGTCGACAGGGGGCACTGAAGCTTTCTTT.

This clonotype has only a few counts. J is TRBJ2-7 and V is TRBV12-3 or TRBV12-4, with D hard to call. V lost 7 bases and J lost 0, with 4 bases in between. The length of the CDR3 is 11 residues. The CDR3 DNA sequence: TGTGCCAGCATTTTCTCCTACGAGCAGTACGTC. It yields the protein CASIFSYEQYV.

V and J are TRBV6-2 or TRBV6-3 and TRBJ1-5, with no clear D. Germline CDR1 MNHEY, CDR2 SVGEGT. V was pared by 6 bases and J by 4 bases, with 7 bases between. The CDR3 loop spans 12 amino acids. The CDR3 nucleotides read TGTGCCAGCAGGACAATTAATCAGCCCCAGCATTTT. Its translation: CASRTINQPQHF.

V usage is TRBV23-1 and J usage is TRBJ2-7; no firm D call. TRBV23-1 falls under the ORF class, with uncertain function. V was pared by 3 bases and J by 6 bases, with 6 bases between. This CDR3 has 11 residues. Written as DNA, the CDR3 is TGCGCCAGCAGTCATGGGTCCGAGCAGTACGTC. It translates to CASSHGSEQYV.

V gene TRBV6-6 combines with J gene TRBJ2-4, with TRBD2 matching 9 bases. In germline, CDR1 is MNHNY, CDR2 SVGAGI (reference sequence). V dropped 2 bases and J dropped 8; count of bases not matched to a gene: 7. The CDR3 length is 15 residues. CDR3 DNA: TGTGCCAGCAGTTACGGGGCGGGGGGGGACGACATTCAGTACTTC. Translated, it gives CASSYGAGGDDIQYF.